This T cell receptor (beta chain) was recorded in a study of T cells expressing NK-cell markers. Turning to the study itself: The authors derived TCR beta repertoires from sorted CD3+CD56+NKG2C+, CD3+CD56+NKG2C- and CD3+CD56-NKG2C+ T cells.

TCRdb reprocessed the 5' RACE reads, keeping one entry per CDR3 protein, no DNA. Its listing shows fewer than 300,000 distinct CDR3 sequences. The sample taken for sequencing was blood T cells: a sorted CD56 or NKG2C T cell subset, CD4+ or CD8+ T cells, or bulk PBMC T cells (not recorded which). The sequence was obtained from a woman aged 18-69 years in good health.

The CDR3 is CASSLVGASNYGYTF. The rearrangement joins TRBV7-9 to TRBJ1-2. The CDR3 is 15 amino acids. Germline CDR1 SEHNR, CDR2 FQNEAQ (reference sequence).